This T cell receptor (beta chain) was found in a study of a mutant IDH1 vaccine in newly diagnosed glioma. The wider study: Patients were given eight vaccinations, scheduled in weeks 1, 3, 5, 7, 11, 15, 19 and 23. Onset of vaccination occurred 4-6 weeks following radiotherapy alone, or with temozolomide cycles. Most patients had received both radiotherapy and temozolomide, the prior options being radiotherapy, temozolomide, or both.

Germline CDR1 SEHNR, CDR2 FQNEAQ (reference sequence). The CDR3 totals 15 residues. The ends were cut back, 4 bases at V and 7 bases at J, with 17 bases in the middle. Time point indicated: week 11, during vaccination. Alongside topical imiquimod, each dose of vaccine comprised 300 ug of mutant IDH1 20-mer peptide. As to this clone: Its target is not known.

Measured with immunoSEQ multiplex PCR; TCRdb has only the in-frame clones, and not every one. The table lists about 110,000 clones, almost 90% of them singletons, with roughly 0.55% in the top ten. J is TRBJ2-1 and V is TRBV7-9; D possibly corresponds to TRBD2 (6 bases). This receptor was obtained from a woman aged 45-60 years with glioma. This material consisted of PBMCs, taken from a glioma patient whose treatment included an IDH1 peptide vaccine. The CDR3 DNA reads TGTGCCAGCAGCTCCCCGGGACTCGTCGGGAATGAGCAGTTCTTC. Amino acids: CASSSPGLVGNEQFF.